The entry that follows covers one T cell receptor (beta chain) sequence. Its antigen is unidentified. The record originates from a study of T cell responses to AZD1222 COVID-19 vaccine. Study-wide points: Reportedly, nearly half the spike-specific TCRs target unmutated variant regions. Repertoire sampling occurred only after the peak T cell response. A rise in Spike-specific TCR breadth and depth followed two AZD1222 doses.

Sequencing used immunoSEQ multiplex PCR; TCRdb keeps in-frame clones, though not all of them. The data hold 150,000 to 250,000 clones, with over 85% observed a single time. The input for sequencing was peripheral blood, taken 28 days after the second AZD1222 dose. This sequence originates from an adult who received the AZD1222 COVID-19 vaccine.

The CDR3 loop reads CASSHEQGRRTF. CDR3 bases: TGCGCCAGCAGCCACGAACAGGGGAGGAGGACCTTC. The chain is built from TRBV4-3 and TRBJ1-2; 7 bases agree with TRBD1. The CDR3 extends over 12 amino acids. CDR1 is LGHNA and CDR2 is YSLEER in the germline V gene. V lost 3 bases to trimming and J lost 14 bases; unmatched junction nucleotides: 9.